The clone carrying this TCR beta chain came up a few times. What it binds is not known. TCRdb called the 5' RACE reads again in MiXCR, with one record for every CDR3 protein. The profile shows under 200,000 distinct CDR3 sequences, around 10% of them singletons. V was trimmed by 5 bases and J by 4 bases, leaving 17 bases between them. Per germline, CDR1 DFQATT and CDR2 SNEGSKA (reference sequence). The CDR3 contains 14 residues. The data are from a study of T-cell memory formation after mild COVID-19. Across the study: TCR clusters were largely donor specific.

General study points: The finding that pre-infection memory included some responding clones suggested that cross-reactive memory joined. Day 15 to 85 contracting clones showed balanced CD4/CD8; day 15 to 37 expanders favored CD4+.

The genes are TRBV20-1 and TRBJ2-5; D possibly corresponds to TRBD2 (7 bases). The sequence was obtained from a man between 18 and 29 years old who had mild COVID-19 (a few samples of this study predate the infection). Cell type and time point are not known. The source material was PBMCs or a T cell subset sorted from them (not recorded which). The CDR3 DNA reads as TGCAGTGCTCTGGTGGGGGGGCCTGGAGAGACCCAGTACTTC. This encodes CSALVGGPGETQYF.